Listed below are T cell receptor beta chains from one sample, sequenced in a study of T cells in localized non-small cell lung cancer. TCRdb keeps only in-frame clones here, not all; method: immunoSEQ multiplex PCR. The data contain almost 40,000 clones, around 79% of them singletons. The sequencing used PBMCs, collected before any cancer treatment. The receptors derive from a woman between 40 and 69 years old with stage II squamous cell lung carcinoma. Both conserved end residues are part of each CDR3. The D gene is left open where the match is weak. Size tells how often a clone was seen (once, few, many) or the class of an expanded clone, and some rows leave it out.

d_gene,abundance,j_gene,v_gene,CDR3aa,CDR3nt
NA,NA,TRBJ1-1,TRBV7-9,CASSPFNPEGTEAFF,TGTGCCAGCAGCCCGTTTAACCCGGAAGGCACTGAAGCTTTCTTT
NA,once,TRBJ1-1,TRBV28,CASSFATGFQKAFF,TGTGCCAGCAGTTTTGCCACAGGCTTCCAGAAAGCTTTCTTT
NA,NA,TRBJ1-2,TRBV11-2,CASSLEGKYGYTF,TGTGCCAGCAGCTTAGAAGGGAAGTATGGCTACACCTTC
NA,NA,TRBJ1-5,TRBV7-3,CASSLSRAQPQHF,TGTGCCAGCAGCTTAAGCAGGGCTCAGCCCCAGCATTTT
NA,NA,TRBJ2-4,TRBV5-1,CASSFGGTNIQYF,TGCGCCAGCAGCTTCGGGGGCACGAACATTCAGTACTTC
NA,few,TRBJ1-5,TRBV28,CASSINNQPQHF,TGTGCCAGCAGTATAAACAATCAGCCCCAGCATTTT
NA,NA,TRBJ1-2,TRBV18,CASSQEYYGYTF,TGTGCCAGCTCACAGGAGTATTATGGCTACACCTTC
TRBD1,once,TRBJ2-7,TRBV11-2,CASSLGYRGSSYEQYF,TGTGCCAGCAGCTTAGGATACAGGGGATCCTCCTACGAGCAGTACTTC
NA,NA,TRBJ2-4,TRBV7-2,CASSLVGAGNWNIQYF,TGTGCCAGCAGTTTAGTAGGGGCGGGGAATTGGAACATTCAGTACTTC
NA,once,TRBJ1-6,TRBV28,CASSLQVPESPLHF,TGTGCCAGCAGTTTACAGGTACCGGAATCACCCCTCCACTTT
NA,NA,TRBJ1-4,TRBV18,CASSPSRATNEKLFF,TGTGCCAGCTCACCCTCTCGTGCAACTAATGAAAAACTGTTTTTT
TRBD2,NA,TRBJ2-5,TRBV7-9,CASSLAGGPRETQYF,TGTGCCAGCAGCTTAGCGGGAGGGCCCCGAGAGACCCAGTACTTC
NA,NA,TRBJ2-1,TRBV7-2,CASSFSGIEQFF,TGTGCCAGCAGCTTTAGTGGGATTGAGCAGTTCTTC
TRBD2,NA,TRBJ2-5,TRBV7-9,CASSPKYPGGTQYF,TGTGCCAGCAGCCCGAAGTATCCGGGGGGGACCCAGTACTTC
NA,NA,TRBJ1-5,TRBV5-5,CASSLGGGGFEPQHF,TGTGCCAGCAGCTTGGGGGGCGGGGGCTTCGAGCCCCAGCATTTT
TRBD1,NA,TRBJ2-5,TRBV9,CASSESGTGGETQYF,TGTGCCAGCAGCGAATCCGGGACAGGGGGAGAGACCCAGTACTTC
NA,NA,TRBJ1-2,TRBV4-2,CASSQEGGRSYGYTF,TGTGCCAGCAGCCAAGAAGGCGGGCGGTCCTATGGCTACACCTTC
NA,NA,TRBJ1-5,TRBV28,CASRVGQWNQPQHF,TGTGCCAGCAGGGTTGGCCAGTGGAATCAGCCCCAGCATTTT
NA,NA,TRBJ1-5,TRBV6-5,CASSRYPYSNQPQHF,TGTGCCAGCAGTCGTTACCCGTATAGCAATCAGCCCCAGCATTTT
NA,NA,TRBJ1-1,TRBV19,CASTPRRGDANTEAFF,TGTGCCAGTACCCCTCGTAGGGGCGATGCGAACACTGAAGCTTTCTTT
NA,few,TRBJ1-1,TRBV2,CASMPQGDTEAFF,TGTGCCAGCATGCCCCAAGGGGACACTGAAGCTTTCTTT
TRBD2,NA,TRBJ2-3,TRBV11-2,CASSFWGGGSPDTQYF,TGTGCCAGCAGCTTTTGGGGCGGGGGGTCCCCAGATACGCAGTATTTT
TRBD1,few,TRBJ2-7,TRBV5-5,CASSLGQGADEQYF,TGTGCCAGCAGCTTGGGACAGGGGGCCGACGAGCAGTACTTC
NA,NA,TRBJ2-5,TRBV28,CASSLFVIRETQYF,TGTGCCAGCAGCCTTTTCGTTATTCGGGAGACCCAGTACTTC
NA,once,TRBJ2-2,TRBV19,CASSIRKGGVELFF,TGTGCCAGTAGTATCAGAAAGGGCGGGGTGGAGCTGTTTTTT
NA,NA,TRBJ2-2,TRBV6-1,CASSGVGFANTGELFF,TGTGCCAGCAGTGGGGTCGGTTTCGCGAACACCGGGGAGCTGTTTTTT
TRBD2,NA,TRBJ2-1,TRBV27,CASSWQAGGDEQFF,TGTGCCAGCAGTTGGCAAGCGGGAGGCGATGAGCAGTTCTTC
NA,NA,TRBJ1-3,TRBV27,CASSLDSNSGNTIYF,TGTGCCAGCAGTTTAGACAGCAACTCTGGAAACACCATATATTTT
NA,once,TRBJ2-1,TRBV19,CASGTVAYNEQFF,TGTGCCAGTGGAACAGTGGCCTACAATGAGCAGTTCTTC
NA,NA,TRBJ1-1,TRBV6-1,CASIELEAFF,TGTGCCAGCATAGAACTTGAAGCTTTCTTT
NA,NA,TRBJ1-2,TRBV5-1,CASSDPPSAYGYTF,TGCGCCAGCAGTGATCCCCCGTCTGCCTATGGCTACACCTTC
TRBD2,NA,TRBJ2-5,TRBV4-2,CASSQFAGGPETQYF,TGTGCCAGCAGCCAATTTGCGGGAGGGCCGGAGACCCAGTACTTC